A selection of T cell receptor beta chains follows, all from one sample in a study of long-term antiretroviral therapy in people with HIV. The protocol was immunoSEQ multiplex PCR, while the TCRdb copy is restricted to in-frame clones and leaves out a portion. The sample shows 23,000 or so clones, more than 80% of them seen only once. Here the sequenced sample was unsorted PBMCs, taken 7.6 years after starting antiretroviral therapy. The source of these receptors is a middle-aged woman with HIV. CDR3s leave out the opening cysteine and the closing phenylalanine or tryptophan. The size entry is marked missing in some rows and otherwise reads once, few, many or a size class.

j_call,clone_size,v_call,cdr3_aa
TRBJ1-2,-,TRBV7-9,ASSLELLASEGGYT
TRBJ2-3,once,TRBV7-8,ASSSRQGGPTDTQY
TRBJ1-2,once,TRBV6-5,ASSYDGKGNYGYT
TRBJ2-1,-,TRBV6-6,ASSQAGGAAYNEQF
TRBJ1-1,-,TRBV11-2,ASSLVNVGMNTEAF
TRBJ1-4,-,TRBV18,ASSPDDYEKLF
TRBJ2-3,-,TRBV4-3,ASSQGRGAGDTQY
TRBJ2-5,-,TRBV7-8,ASSLADRAETQY
TRBJ1-5,-,TRBV30,AWSVGEYSNQPQH
TRBJ1-4,-,TRBV11-2,ASSFQRGEKLF
TRBJ2-1,-,TRBV19,ASSIPTSGGAINTYNEQF
TRBJ2-7,-,TRBV7-9,ASSLRGEQY
TRBJ2-1,-,TRBV6-6,ASTYRGGSSYNEQF
TRBJ1-5,once,TRBV29-1,SVGARDQPQH
TRBJ2-7,-,TRBV4-1,ASSQGTGIYEQY
TRBJ1-2,once,TRBV5-4,ASSFRDREPLD
TRBJ1-1,-,TRBV18,ASSAGTGLMNTEAF
TRBJ2-2,few,TRBV2,ASRGTGEDGTGELF
TRBJ2-5,-,TRBV5-1,ASSLDQGVRAQY
TRBJ1-4,-,TRBV2,ASSAGQGEKLF
TRBJ2-7,-,TRBV27,ASSFDRDRGPTKQY
TRBJ1-5,-,TRBV4-3,ASSQEARTDSNQPQH
TRBJ1-1,-,TRBV18,ASSRQGMAF
TRBJ2-1,-,TRBV9,ASSSPSSGSSSYNEQF
TRBJ2-2,-,TRBV5-1,ASSLGAKNTGELF
TRBJ1-2,-,TRBV6-5,ASRVTGQTYGYT
TRBJ2-7,-,TRBV5-1,ASSLEPGNPYEQY
TRBJ2-1,-,TRBV5-6,ASSLRQYNEQF
TRBJ1-2,-,TRBV11-1,ASSSRGDGYT
TRBJ1-1,-,TRBV6-6,ASREGQGKAF